The next 14 T cell receptor beta chains were all read from a single sample in a study of OX40 agonist ivuxolimab in advanced cancers. Sequencing was performed with immunoSEQ multiplex PCR; in TCRdb, only in-frame clones are kept and a portion is missing. This sample has 90,000 to 100,000 clones, with about 88% found just once. The material sequenced was CD4+ or CD8+ T cells sorted from blood, taken in a trial of the OX40 agonist ivuxolimab. These TCRs come from an adult with an advanced solid tumor such as melanoma, head and neck, liver or kidney cancer.

The rearrangement uses TRBV5-6 and TRBJ1-2; D gene unclear. Germline values: CDR1 SGHDT, CDR2 YYEEEE. CDR3 length equals 13 residues. V dropped 4 bases and J dropped 5 bases, with 12 bases sitting between them. CDR3 sequence reads: CASSIPEQYGYTF. Written as DNA, the CDR3 is TGTGCCAGCAGCATCCCCGAACAGTATGGCTACACCTTC.

V is TRBV7-9 and J is TRBJ2-3; a weak D match, TRBD1 (5 bases). V was pared by 3 bases and J by 4 bases, with 11 bases between. The CDR3 extends over 14 amino acids. Looked up from germline, CDR1 is SEHNR and CDR2 is FQNEAQ (reference sequence). The DNA for the CDR3 is TGTGCCAGCAGCTTCCAGGGATGGGCAGATACGCAGTATTTT. Translated: CASSFQGWADTQYF.

The V gene is TRBV6-5, the J gene TRBJ1-5; D gene uncertain. CDR3 length: 13 residues. The germline V gene has CDR1 MNHEY and CDR2 SVGAGI. Trimming cost V 6 bases and J 5 bases, with 11 bases left between them. CDR3: CASSRGLDQPQHF. Here the CDR3 DNA reads TGTGCCAGCAGCAGAGGGCTTGATCAGCCCCAGCATTTT.

This CDR3 reads CASSPGPGRVSYNSPLHF. The CDR3 DNA follows: TGTGCCAGCAGTCCGGGACCGGGACGAGTCTCCTATAATTCACCCCTCCACTTT. The V call is TRBV28, the J call TRBJ1-6; TRBD1 might be the D (5 bases). Germline V CDR1 and CDR2: MDHEN, SYDVKM. This CDR3 region has 18 residues. Trimming cost V 5 bases and J 0 bases, with 17 bases left between them.

The genes are TRBV10-1 and TRBJ2-3; TRBD2 matches at 7 bases. V lost 6 bases and J lost 1; bases outside the gene matches: 4. CDR3 length: 14 amino acids. Germline CDR1 and CDR2: WNHNN and SYGVQD (reference sequence). DNA for the CDR3: TGCGCCAGCAGAAATAGCGGGTGCACAGATACGCAGTATTTT. Protein: CASRNSGCTDTQYF.

The chain combines TRBV6-1 with TRBJ1-6; D may be TRBD1 (5 bases). The CDR3 consists of 12 residues. The germline V and J ends were trimmed by 2 bases and 13 bases, with 9 bases remaining between them. From germline, CDR1 is MNHNS and CDR2 SASEGT. The CDR3 region is CASSEFEGPLHF. The DNA of the CDR3 is TGTGCCAGCAGTGAATTCGAGGGGCCCCTCCACTTT.

This chain joins TRBV5-1 and TRBJ1-2; 11 bases are shared with TRBD1. This CDR3 has 16 amino acids. Germline V lookup: CDR1 SGHRS, CDR2 YFSETQ. V was pared by 5 bases and J by 3 bases, with 9 bases of the junction left unmatched. CDR3 sequence reads: CASSFLTGQGDYGYTF. CDR3 sequence (DNA): TGCGCCAGCAGTTTCCTCACGGGACAGGGGGACTATGGCTACACCTTC.

This clone was seen only a few times. The V gene is TRBV9, the J gene TRBJ1-5; D is uncertain. Per germline, CDR1 SGDLS and CDR2 YYNGEE. V lost 0 bases and J lost 7, with 14 bases in between. This CDR3 comprises 15 residues. CDR3 in amino acids: CASSVGGEMGQPQHF. Written as DNA, the CDR3 is TGTGCCAGCAGCGTAGGTGGGGAGATGGGCCAGCCCCAGCATTTT.

This CDR3 reads CASSTRPGGGALTFF. CDR3 in DNA: TGTGCCAGCAGCACTCGTCCGGGGGGAGGGGCACTGACTTTCTTT. This rearrangement joins TRBV27 to TRBJ1-1, with D possibly TRBD1 on 5 matching bases. The CDR3 consists of 15 residues. Trimming stripped 6 bases from V and 12 bases from J, with 26 bases between. Germline V gives CDR1 MNHEY, CDR2 SMNVEV (reference sequence).

This chain links TRBV2 with TRBJ1-5, with 10 nucleotides matching TRBD1. The CDR3 contains 16 residues. The ends lost 3 bases at V and 4 bases at J; junction bases unmatched: 6. From germline, CDR1 is SNHLY and CDR2 FYNNEI. The CDR3 loop is CASSEGDRGPNQPQHF. The DNA for the CDR3 is TGTGCCAGCAGTGAGGGGGACAGGGGTCCGAATCAGCCCCAGCATTTT.

The J gene is TRBJ2-3, the V gene TRBV10-2, with TRBD2 identical over 8 bases. There are 16 residues in the CDR3. V shed 2 bases and J 6 bases; nucleotides not matched to a gene: 10. The germline V gene has CDR1 WSHSY and CDR2 SAAADI. Written as DNA, the CDR3 is TGCGCCAGCAGTGAGCTCCTCAGCGGGAGAGGGGATACGCAGTATTTT. Translating it yields CASSELLSGRGDTQYF.

J is TRBJ2-7 and V is TRBV30, with TRBD1 as a possible D gene (5 bases). Germline V gene data show CDR1 as GTSNPN and CDR2 as SVGIG (reference sequence). With 0 bases removed from V and 2 bases from J, the gap between germline ends came to 8 bases. The CDR3 loop spans 13 amino acids. The CDR3 coding sequence is TGTGCCTGGAGTGTAGGGGATACCTACGAGCAGTACTTC. The encoded protein is CAWSVGDTYEQYF.

The V and J genes are TRBV7-9 and TRBJ2-5, with 7 bases that match TRBD2. CDR1 is SEHNR and CDR2 is FQNEAQ in the germline V gene (reference sequence). V shed 6 bases, J shed 2 bases, and the junction held 6 bases outside the gene matches. This CDR3 region has 14 residues. This CDR3 reads CASSPRGLQETQYF. The CDR3 nucleotides are TGTGCCAGCAGTCCCCGGGGACTACAAGAGACCCAGTACTTC.

The rearrangement joins TRBV18 to TRBJ2-5; maybe TRBD1 (6 bases). CDR3 length: 15 amino acids. Deletions cut 1 base from V and 4 bases from J, with 13 bases between. Germline assignment: CDR1 KGHSH and CDR2 LQKENI. The CDR3 loop reads CASSPQRGTGETQYF. The DNA of the CDR3 is TGTGCCAGCTCACCACAAAGGGGGACCGGAGAGACCCAGTACTTC. The variable domain in full, completed from reference TRBV18 and TRBJ2-5, reads NAGVMQNPRHLVRRRGQEARLRCSPMKGHSHVYWYRQLPEEGLKFMVYLQKENIIDESGMPKERFSAEFPKEGPSILRIQQVVRGDSAAYFCASSPQRGTGETQYFGPGTRLLVL.